This T cell receptor (beta chain) was profiled in a study of blood T cells in healthy people across ages. Study observations and caveats: Per-million-T-cell TCR beta diversity fell roughly linearly with age. Fewer expanded clones and more diversity marked long-lived versus aged donors. Estimated diversity across one million T cells was deemed an underestimate.

Isolation per sample recovered at least 7 million PBMCs. The V gene's germline CDR1 is WSHSY and CDR2 SAAADI. The CDR3 covers 17 residues. Together with a sample-barcoded 5' primer, a J-beta primer mix was included in a second PCR lasting about 7 to 11 cycles. TCRdb independently ran MiXCR on the 5' RACE reads; one entry per CDR3 protein. The sample gives 380,000 or so distinct CDR3 sequences, over 45% of which show up once; under 65% is in the top ten. A word on this clonotype: Antigen unknown. The junction differs from germline at one of its ends, possibly a read error.

Input material: blood. The TCR originated in a man in his 60s in good health. V and J are TRBV10-2 and TRBJ2-3, with D uncertain. This CDR3 is CASSEPINFANADTRYF. The CDR3 DNA follows: TGCGCCAGCAGTGAGCCAATCAACTTTGCAAATGCAGATACGCGGTATTTT.